This T cell receptor beta chain comes out of a study of blood T cells in healthy people across ages. Study-wide points: Higher diversity, along with more naive CD4+ cells, distinguished long-lived donors from aged donors.

The second PCR ran roughly 6 to 11 cycles with a sample-barcoded 5' primer and J-beta primers. The template-switch adaptor, which had 12 random nucleotides, put a tag on each cDNA molecule. In TCRdb, the 5' RACE reads were re-called with MiXCR into one record per CDR3 protein. The sample gives 750,000 to 1,000,000 distinct CDR3 sequences, 25% to 35% of which show up once; roughly 10% is in the top ten. Worth noting for this clonotype: Its antigen is unidentified.

Looked up from germline, CDR1 is SGHDT and CDR2 is YYEEEE. The CDR3 contains 12 residues. The V and J ends lost 3 bases and 8 bases respectively, with 9 bases between them. These data were also reused for a study on T cells of mothers and their children. That publication notes: Related mother-child pairs showed slightly higher but non-significant overlap than unrelated pairs.

The clonotype comes from a middle-aged woman in good health. This rearrangement joins TRBV5-6 to TRBJ2-4; TRBD2 might be the D (5 bases). Source material: blood. As DNA, the CDR3 is TGTGCCAGCAGCTCCGGGGAGTACATTCAGTACTTC. Protein: CASSSGEYIQYF.